A selection of T cell receptor beta chains follows, all from one sample in a study of cytomegalovirus exposure and HLA in healthy donors. The table came from immunoSEQ multiplex PCR; TCRdb's copy has only in-frame clones and leaves some out. The sample yields some 130,000 clones, around 80% seen once. Source material: PBMCs. Source of these receptors: a woman in her fifties or sixties in good health and CMV-seronegative. CDR3s include the opening cysteine and the closing phenylalanine or tryptophan. The D gene is left open where the match is weak. Size values are once, few and many counts, or a class for expanded clones, and some rows have none.

clone size,J gene,V gene,D gene,CDR3 protein,CDR3 DNA
NA,TRBJ1-1,TRBV25-1,TRBD1,CASSEQTGPMNTEAFF,TGTGCCAGCAGTGAGCAGACAGGGCCCATGAACACTGAAGCTTTCTTT
NA,TRBJ2-2,TRBV5-4,NA,CASSLELAAGELFF,TGTGCCAGCAGCTTGGAACTAGCAGCCGGGGAGCTGTTTTTT
NA,TRBJ1-1,TRBV28,NA,CASSFSRTSLNTEAFF,TGTGCCAGCAGTTTTTCGAGGACATCCTTGAACACTGAAGCTTTCTTT
few,TRBJ1-4,TRBV28,NA,CASSNRVGGYEKLFF,TGTGCCAGCAGTAACAGGGTGGGGGGGTATGAAAAACTGTTTTTT
NA,TRBJ1-5,TRBV14,NA,CASRKAGGSNQPQHF,TGTGCCAGCAGGAAAGCGGGGGGCTCAAATCAGCCCCAGCATTTT
NA,TRBJ2-1,TRBV4-2,TRBD2,CASSQDVGGSLNEQFF,TGTGCCAGCAGCCAAGATGTTGGCGGGAGCTTGAATGAGCAGTTCTTC
NA,TRBJ2-7,TRBV6-1,TRBD2,CASSATSDAYEQYF,TGTGCCAGCAGTGCCACTAGCGACGCCTACGAGCAGTACTTC
NA,TRBJ1-1,TRBV7-3,NA,CASSLRSAGSEAFF,TGTGCCAGCAGCTTAAGAAGTGCAGGCTCTGAAGCTTTCTTT
NA,TRBJ2-2,TRBV5-4,NA,CASSTTPTPGNTGELFF,TGTGCCAGCAGCACGACTCCCACCCCCGGGAACACCGGGGAGCTGTTTTTT
once,TRBJ2-1,TRBV19,TRBD2,CASSRTSGVNEQFF,TGTGCCAGTAGCCGGACTAGCGGAGTCAATGAGCAGTTCTTC
few,TRBJ1-1,TRBV21-1,NA,CASSTRRSGGLNTEAFF,TGTGCCAGCAGCACCCGTCGATCTGGGGGCCTAAACACTGAAGCTTTCTTT
few,TRBJ2-3,TRBV6-5,TRBD1,CASEDRVDTDTQYF,TGTGCCAGCGAGGACAGGGTCGACACAGATACGCAGTATTTT
once,TRBJ1-3,TRBV11-3,TRBD1,CASSPGQGPGNTIYF,TGTGCCAGCAGCCCCGGACAGGGTCCAGGAAACACCATATATTTT
NA,TRBJ1-6,TRBV5-6,TRBD1,CASRSDRGNSPLHF,TGTGCCAGCAGGTCGGACAGGGGTAATTCACCCCTCCACTTT
NA,TRBJ2-3,TRBV29-1,TRBD2,CSGGLAGVGSSTDTQYF,TGCAGCGGTGGACTAGCGGGAGTCGGAAGCAGCACAGATACGCAGTATTTT
NA,TRBJ2-5,TRBV5-6,TRBD2,CASSLGWGGQETQYF,TGTGCCAGCAGCTTAGGGTGGGGGGGCCAAGAGACCCAGTACTTC
NA,TRBJ2-3,TRBV7-9,NA,CASSLVGSTSTDTQYF,TGTGCCAGCAGCTTAGTGGGGAGTACTAGCACAGATACGCAGTATTTT
NA,TRBJ2-2,TRBV30,TRBD2,CAWTLYGGRENTGELFF,TGTGCCTGGACTCTGTACGGAGGGAGGGAGAACACCGGGGAGCTGTTTTTT
NA,TRBJ1-5,TRBV28,TRBD1,CASSRDRAGQPQHF,TGTGCCAGCAGTCGGGACAGGGCCGGACAGCCCCAGCATTTT
NA,TRBJ2-7,TRBV7-2,NA,CASSFRGPSYEQYF,TGTGCCAGCAGCTTTCGAGGTCCCTCGTACGAGCAGTACTTC
NA,TRBJ2-5,TRBV11-3,NA,CASSLAGGFGETQYF,TGTGCCAGCAGCTTAGCGGGCGGGTTCGGAGAGACCCAGTACTTC
few,TRBJ1-1,TRBV13,NA,CASSFPLKQKAEAFF,TGTGCCAGCAGCTTCCCCCTAAAACAGAAAGCTGAAGCTTTCTTT
NA,TRBJ2-7,TRBV6-1,NA,CASSEMSGEQYF,TGTGCCAGCAGTGAAATGTCGGGTGAGCAGTACTTC
NA,TRBJ2-2,TRBV28,NA,CASRNQAGWASGELFF,TGTGCCAGCAGAAATCAGGCAGGGTGGGCTAGCGGGGAGCTGTTTTTT
NA,TRBJ1-1,TRBV16,NA,CASSQSSAGEAFF,TGTGCCAGCAGCCAATCGTCGGCAGGTGAAGCTTTCTTT
NA,TRBJ1-1,TRBV27,TRBD1,CASRHKSYGTPDRGVEAFF,TGTGCCAGCAGACACAAATCCTACGGGACCCCGGACAGGGGAGTTGAAGCTTTCTTT